This TCR beta chain emerged from a study of T cells in Graves' hyperthyroidism and ophthalmopathy. Study conclusions and caveats: Ophthalmopathy was told apart from stable hyperthyroidism by a 13 V-J model.

Diagnosis rested on symptoms, serum thyroxine and TRAb, thyroid ultrasound, and orbital computed tomography. The investigators amplified TCR beta CDR3 regions from RNA transcripts. The primer set for the first-round RT-PCR of the TCR CDR3 was HTBI. TCRdb independently ran MiXCR on the multiplex PCR reads; one entry per CDR3 protein. The sample includes roughly 500,000 distinct CDR3 sequences, just over 45% of them seen just once. A few counts support this clonotype. Its antigen is still unknown. This clone may be a read error of a much larger clone one base away. The sequencing sample was made of peripheral blood or thyroid tissue (not recorded which). The TCR originated in an adult woman with Graves' disease, either hyperthyroidism or ophthalmopathy (not recorded which).

CDR3 sequence reads: CASRGRRSTGEKLFF. The CDR3 DNA follows: TGTGCCAGCAGAGGTCGAAGATCAACGGGTGAAAAACTGTTTTTT. The chain couples TRBV7-9 to TRBJ1-4; no clear D. The CDR3 loop spans 15 amino acids. Germline V lookup: CDR1 SEHNR, CDR2 FQNEAQ (reference sequence). Trimming took 6 bases from V and 7 from J, leaving 18 bases between them.